This T cell receptor beta chain was obtained from a study of T cells in women clearing cervical HPV infection. As for the study in general: Cases: HPV16-related CIN3 or worse on histology, 2 invasive cancers. Controls were women whose single incident HPV16 infection cleared within 12 months without precancer or cancer. Case blood was drawn when the lesion was first found; control blood after infection became undetectable. General observations from the study: TRBV6-7 relative abundance averaged approximately 0.11% in cases and more than 0.15% in controls.

V dropped 6 bases and J dropped 1 base, with 15 bases sitting between them. The V gene's germline CDR1 is SQVTM and CDR2 ANQGSEA. The CDR3 sequence is 14 residues long. The repertoire was sequenced with immunoSEQ multiplex PCR; TCRdb's copy has only in-frame clones and lacks some. In all, the sample yields tens of thousands of clones. Frequency places this clone as medium-sized. Antigen specificity is unknown. The read is 3 residues too short to cover the CDR3 end, so that end is filled in from the germline J gene. Input material: blood buffy coat. The source of this sequence is a woman between 18 and 69 years old with a cervical HPV16 infection that either progressed to CIN3+ or cleared (not recorded which). J is TRBJ2-5 and V is TRBV29-1, with D perhaps assigned TRBD1 or TRBD2 (5 bases each). The CDR3 sequence: CSVQGDLFQETQYF. The part of the CDR3 DNA that was read is TGCAGCGTCCAGGGAGACCTATTCCAAGAGACC.